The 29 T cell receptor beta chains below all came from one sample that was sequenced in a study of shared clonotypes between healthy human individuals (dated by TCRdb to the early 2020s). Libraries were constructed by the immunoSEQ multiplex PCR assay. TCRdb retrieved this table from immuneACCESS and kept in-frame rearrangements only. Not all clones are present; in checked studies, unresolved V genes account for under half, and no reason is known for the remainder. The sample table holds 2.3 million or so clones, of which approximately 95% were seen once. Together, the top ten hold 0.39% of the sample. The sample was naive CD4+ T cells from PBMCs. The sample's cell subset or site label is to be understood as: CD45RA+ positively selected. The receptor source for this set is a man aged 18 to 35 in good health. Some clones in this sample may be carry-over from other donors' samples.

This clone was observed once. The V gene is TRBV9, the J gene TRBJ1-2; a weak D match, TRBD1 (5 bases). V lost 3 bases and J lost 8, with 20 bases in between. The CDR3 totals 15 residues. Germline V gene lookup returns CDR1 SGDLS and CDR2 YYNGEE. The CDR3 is CASSALGAGFRGYTF. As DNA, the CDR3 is TGTGCCAGCAGCGCACTTGGGGCGGGGTTCCGCGGCTACACCTTC. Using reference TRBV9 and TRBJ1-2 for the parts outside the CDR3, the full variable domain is DSGVTQTPKHLITATGQRVTLRCSPRSGDLSVYWYQQSLDQGLQFLIQYYNGEERAKGNILERFSAQQFPDLHSELNLSSLELGDSALYFCASSALGAGFRGYTFGSGTRLTVV.

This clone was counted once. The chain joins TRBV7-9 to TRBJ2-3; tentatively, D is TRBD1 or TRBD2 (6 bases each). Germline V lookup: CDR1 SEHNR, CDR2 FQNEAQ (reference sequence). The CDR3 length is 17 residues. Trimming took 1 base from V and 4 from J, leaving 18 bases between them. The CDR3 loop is CASSLGLGGLSPDTQYF. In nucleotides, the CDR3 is TGTGCCAGCAGCTTAGGGCTGGGGGGCCTCTCCCCAGATACGCAGTATTTT.

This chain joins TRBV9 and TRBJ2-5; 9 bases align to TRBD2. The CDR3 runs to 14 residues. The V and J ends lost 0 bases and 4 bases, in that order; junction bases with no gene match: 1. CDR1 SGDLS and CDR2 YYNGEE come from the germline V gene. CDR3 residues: CASSVALAGETQYF. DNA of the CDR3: TGTGCCAGCAGCGTAGCACTAGCGGGAGAGACCCAGTACTTC.

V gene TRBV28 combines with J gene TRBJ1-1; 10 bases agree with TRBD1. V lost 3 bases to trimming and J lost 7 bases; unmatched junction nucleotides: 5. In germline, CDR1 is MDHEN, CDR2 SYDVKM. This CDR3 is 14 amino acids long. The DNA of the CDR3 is TGTGCCAGCAGTTTCTATGGACAGGGGGATGAAGCTTTCTTT. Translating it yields CASSFYGQGDEAFF.

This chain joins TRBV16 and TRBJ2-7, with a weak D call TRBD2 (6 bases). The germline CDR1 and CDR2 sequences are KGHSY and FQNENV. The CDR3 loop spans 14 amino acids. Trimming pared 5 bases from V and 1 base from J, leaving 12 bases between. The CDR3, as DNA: TGTGCCAGCAGCACACCGGGACTTTCCTACGAGCAGTACTTC. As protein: CASSTPGLSYEQYF.

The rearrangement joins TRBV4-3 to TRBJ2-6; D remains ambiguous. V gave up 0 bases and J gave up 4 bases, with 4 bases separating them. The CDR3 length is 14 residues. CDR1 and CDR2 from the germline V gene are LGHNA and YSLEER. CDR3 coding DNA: TGCGCCAGCAGCCAAGACCCCGGGGCCAACGTCCTGACTTTC. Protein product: CASSQDPGANVLTF.

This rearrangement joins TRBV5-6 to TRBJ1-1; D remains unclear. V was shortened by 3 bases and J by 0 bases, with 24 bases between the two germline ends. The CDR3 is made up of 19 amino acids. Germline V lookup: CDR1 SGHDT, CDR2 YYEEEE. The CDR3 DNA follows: TGTGCCAGCAGCTCAGACAAGGGTTTTCGGACGGGTTTGAACACTGAAGCTTTCTTT. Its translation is CASSSDKGFRTGLNTEAFF.

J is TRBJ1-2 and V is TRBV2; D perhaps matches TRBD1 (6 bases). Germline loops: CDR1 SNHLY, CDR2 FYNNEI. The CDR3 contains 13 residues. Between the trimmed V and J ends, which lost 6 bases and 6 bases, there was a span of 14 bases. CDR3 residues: CASREQQGNGYTF. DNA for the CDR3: TGTGCCAGCAGGGAACAACAGGGTAATGGCTACACCTTC.

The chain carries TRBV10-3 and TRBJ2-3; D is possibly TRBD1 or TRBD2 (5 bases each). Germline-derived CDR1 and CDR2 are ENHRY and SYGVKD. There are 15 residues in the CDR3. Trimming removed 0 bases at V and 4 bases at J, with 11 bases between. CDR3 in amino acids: CAISESSGGPDTQYF. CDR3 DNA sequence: TGTGCCATCAGTGAGTCGAGTGGGGGTCCAGATACGCAGTATTTT.

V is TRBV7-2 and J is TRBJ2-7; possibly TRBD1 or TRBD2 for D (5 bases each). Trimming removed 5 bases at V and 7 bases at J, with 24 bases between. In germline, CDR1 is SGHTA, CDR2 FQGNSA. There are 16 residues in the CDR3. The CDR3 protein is CASSRYGAGNAGEQYF. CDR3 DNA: TGTGCCAGCAGCCGATATGGGGCGGGTAATGCTGGGGAGCAGTACTTC.

The CDR3 DNA is TGCGCCAGCAGCCTCGGACAGGTCTTATACGAGCAGTACTTC. Its translation is CASSLGQVLYEQYF. V is TRBV5-1 and J is TRBJ2-7, with 7 bases identical to TRBD1. The CDR3 runs to 14 residues. The germline V gene encodes CDR1 SGHRS and CDR2 YFSETQ. J was trimmed by 4 bases and V by 4 bases; bases with no gene match: 8. The entire variable domain, with the rest obtained from reference TRBV5-1 and TRBJ2-7, is as follows: KAGVTQTPRYLIKTRGQQVTLSCSPISGHRSVSWYQQTPGQGLQFLFEYFSETQRNKGNFPGRFSGRQFSNSRSEMNVSTLELGDSALYLCASSLGQVLYEQYFGPGTRLTVT.

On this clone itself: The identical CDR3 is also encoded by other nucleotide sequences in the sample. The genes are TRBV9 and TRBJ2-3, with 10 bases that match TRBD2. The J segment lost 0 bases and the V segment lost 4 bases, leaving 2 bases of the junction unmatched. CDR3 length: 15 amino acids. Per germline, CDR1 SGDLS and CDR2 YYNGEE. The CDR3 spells CASSPTSGSTDTQYF. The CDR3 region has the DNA TGTGCCAGCAGCCCGACTAGCGGGAGCACAGATACGCAGTATTTT.

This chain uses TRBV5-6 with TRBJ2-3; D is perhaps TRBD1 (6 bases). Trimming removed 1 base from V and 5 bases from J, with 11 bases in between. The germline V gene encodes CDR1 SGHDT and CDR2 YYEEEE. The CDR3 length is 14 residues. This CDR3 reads CASSLPGVGDTQYF. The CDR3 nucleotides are TGTGCCAGCAGCTTGCCAGGGGTCGGAGATACGCAGTATTTT.

For the CDR3, the DNA is TGTGCCAGCAGCTCCTTAGCGGTAATGGGCGCAGATACGCAGTATTTT. It specifies CASSSLAVMGADTQYF. The J gene is TRBJ2-3, the V gene TRBV5-4; D might be TRBD2 (6 bases). Germline CDR1 SGHNT, CDR2 YYREEE (reference sequence). Trimming stripped 3 bases from V and 4 bases from J, with 18 bases between. This CDR3 contains 16 residues.

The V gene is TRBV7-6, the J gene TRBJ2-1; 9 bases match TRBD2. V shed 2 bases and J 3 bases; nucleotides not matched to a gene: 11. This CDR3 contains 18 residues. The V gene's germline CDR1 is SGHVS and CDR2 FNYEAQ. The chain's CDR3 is CASSLLLGGRANYNEQFF. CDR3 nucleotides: TGTGCCAGCAGCTTATTACTTGGCGGGAGGGCTAACTACAATGAGCAGTTCTTC.

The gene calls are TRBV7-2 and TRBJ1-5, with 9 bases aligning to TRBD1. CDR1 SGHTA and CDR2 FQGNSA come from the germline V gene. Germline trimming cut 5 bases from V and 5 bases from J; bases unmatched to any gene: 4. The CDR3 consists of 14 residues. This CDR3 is CASSTGQGDQPQHF. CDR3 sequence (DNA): TGTGCCAGCAGCACGGGACAGGGCGATCAGCCCCAGCATTTT.

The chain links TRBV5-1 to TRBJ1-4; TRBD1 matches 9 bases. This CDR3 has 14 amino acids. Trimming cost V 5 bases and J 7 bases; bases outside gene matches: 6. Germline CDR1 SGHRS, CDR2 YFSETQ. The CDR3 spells CASRRTGEGEKLFF. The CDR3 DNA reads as TGCGCCAGCAGGCGGACAGGGGAGGGTGAAAAACTGTTTTTT.

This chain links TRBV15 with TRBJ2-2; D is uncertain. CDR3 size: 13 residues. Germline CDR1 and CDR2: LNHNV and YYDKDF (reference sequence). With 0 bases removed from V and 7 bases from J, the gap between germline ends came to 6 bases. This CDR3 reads CATSRDPGGELFF. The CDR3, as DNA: TGTGCCACCAGCAGAGATCCAGGCGGGGAGCTGTTTTTT.

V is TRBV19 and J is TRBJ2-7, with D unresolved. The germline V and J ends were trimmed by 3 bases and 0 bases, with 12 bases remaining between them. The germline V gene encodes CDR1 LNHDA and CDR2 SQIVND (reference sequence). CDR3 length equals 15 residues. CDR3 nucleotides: TGTGCCAGTAGTATTACAGCGATTGGCTCCTACGAGCAGTACTTC. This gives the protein CASSITAIGSYEQYF.

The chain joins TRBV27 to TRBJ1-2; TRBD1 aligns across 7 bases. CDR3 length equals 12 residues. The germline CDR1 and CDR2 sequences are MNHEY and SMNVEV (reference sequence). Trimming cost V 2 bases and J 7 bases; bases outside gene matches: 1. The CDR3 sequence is CASSLKGAGYTF. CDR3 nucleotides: TGTGCCAGCAGTTTAAAGGGGGCTGGCTACACCTTC.

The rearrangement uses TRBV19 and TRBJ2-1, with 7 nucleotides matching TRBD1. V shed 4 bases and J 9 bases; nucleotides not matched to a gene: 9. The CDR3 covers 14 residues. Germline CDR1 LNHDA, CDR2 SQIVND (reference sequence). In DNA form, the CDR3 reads TGTGCCAGTAGTACAACAGGGGATAGGGGTGAGCAGTTCTTC. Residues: CASSTTGDRGEQFF.

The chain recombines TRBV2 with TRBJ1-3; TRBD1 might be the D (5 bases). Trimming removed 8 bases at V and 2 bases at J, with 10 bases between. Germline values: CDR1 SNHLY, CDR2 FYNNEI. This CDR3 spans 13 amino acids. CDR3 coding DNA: TGTGCCAGCCAGGACAACCCTGGAAACACCATATATTTT. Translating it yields CASQDNPGNTIYF.

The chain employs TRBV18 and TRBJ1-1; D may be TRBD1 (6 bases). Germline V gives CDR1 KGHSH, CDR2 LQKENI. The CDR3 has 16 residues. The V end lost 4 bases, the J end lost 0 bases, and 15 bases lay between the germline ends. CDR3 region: CASSQGQSSMNTEAFF. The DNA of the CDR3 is TGTGCCAGCTCACAAGGACAGTCGAGCATGAACACTGAAGCTTTCTTT.

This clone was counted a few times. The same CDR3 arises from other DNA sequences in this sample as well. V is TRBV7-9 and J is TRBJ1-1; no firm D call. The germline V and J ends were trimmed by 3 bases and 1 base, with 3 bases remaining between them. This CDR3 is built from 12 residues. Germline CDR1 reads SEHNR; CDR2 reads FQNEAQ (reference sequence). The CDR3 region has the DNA TGTGCCAGCAGCTTTCCGAACACTGAAGCTTTCTTT. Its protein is CASSFPNTEAFF.

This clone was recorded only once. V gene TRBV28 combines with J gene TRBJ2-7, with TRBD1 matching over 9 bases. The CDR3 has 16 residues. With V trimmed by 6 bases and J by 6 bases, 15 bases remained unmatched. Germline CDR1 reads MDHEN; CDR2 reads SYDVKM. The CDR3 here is CASSRNPGTGWREQYF. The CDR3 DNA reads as TGTGCCAGCAGCCGAAACCCCGGGACAGGGTGGCGCGAGCAGTACTTC.

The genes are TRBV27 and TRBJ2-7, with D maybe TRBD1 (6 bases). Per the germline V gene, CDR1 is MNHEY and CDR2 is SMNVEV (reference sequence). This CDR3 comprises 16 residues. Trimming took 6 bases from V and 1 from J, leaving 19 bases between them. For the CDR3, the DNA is TGTGCCAGCAGCCGTCGAATCCGGGACACTTCCTACGAGCAGTACTTC. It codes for CASSRRIRDTSYEQYF.

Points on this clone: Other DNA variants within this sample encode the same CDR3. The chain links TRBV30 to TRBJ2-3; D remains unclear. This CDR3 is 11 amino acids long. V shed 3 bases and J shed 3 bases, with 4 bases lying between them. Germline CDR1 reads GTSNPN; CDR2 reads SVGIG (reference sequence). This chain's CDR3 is CAWSGTDTQYF. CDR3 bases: TGTGCCTGGAGCGGGACAGATACGCAGTATTTT.

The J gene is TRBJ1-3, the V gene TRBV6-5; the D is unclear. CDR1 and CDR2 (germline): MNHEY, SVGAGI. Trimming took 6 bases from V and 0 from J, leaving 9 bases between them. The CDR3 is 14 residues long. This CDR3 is CASREDFSGNTIYF. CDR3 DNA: TGTGCCAGCAGGGAAGATTTCTCTGGAAACACCATATATTTT.

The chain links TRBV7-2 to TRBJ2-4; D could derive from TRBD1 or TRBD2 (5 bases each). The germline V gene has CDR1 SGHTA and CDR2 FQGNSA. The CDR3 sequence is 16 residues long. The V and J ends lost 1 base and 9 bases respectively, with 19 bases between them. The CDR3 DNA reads TGTGCCAGCAGCTTAGAGGGGACGGGCCCGATGTTCATTCAGTACTTC. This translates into CASSLEGTGPMFIQYF.